This passage covers 32 T cell receptor beta chains from one sample sequenced in a study of CD8 T cells in Susac syndrome. The RNA, about 0.45 to 1 ug, was put through reverse transcription using random hexamers. TCRdb reanalysed the immunoSEQ multiplex PCR reads using MiXCR and keeps one entry per CDR3 protein. Here the sample spans 150,000 to 200,000 distinct CDR3 sequences, more than 90% being singletons. The sample taken for sequencing was CD4+ T cells from PBMCs. The receptor set was obtained from a human donor in good health.

The chain has TRBV30 and TRBJ1-1; 11 positions agree with TRBD1. The V segment lost 1 base and the J segment 6 bases; nucleotides outside the gene matches: 7. This CDR3 has 15 residues. Germline-derived CDR1 and CDR2 are GTSNPN and SVGIG (reference sequence). CDR3 residues: CAWSAMGTGGSEAFF. CDR3 DNA: TGTGCCTGGAGTGCCATGGGGACAGGGGGGTCTGAAGCTTTCTTT.

The chain recombines TRBV7-6 with TRBJ2-2, with 8 bases that match TRBD2. From germline, CDR1 is SGHVS and CDR2 FNYEAQ. CDR3 length equals 17 residues. With V trimmed by 0 bases and J by 4 bases, 7 bases remained unmatched. CDR3 residues: CASSLAQRGFFTGELFF. CDR3 nucleotide sequence: TGTGCCAGCAGCTTAGCACAGCGGGGGTTTTTCACCGGGGAGCTGTTTTTT.

This chain links TRBV6-2 or TRBV6-3 with TRBJ2-7; 8 nucleotides agree with TRBD1. The V segment lost 6 bases and the J segment 4 bases; nucleotides outside the gene matches: 5. This CDR3 has 13 amino acids. Germline CDR1 reads MNHEY; CDR2 reads SVGEGT. The CDR3 DNA reads as TGTGCCAGCAGGAGGACAGGGTTGTACGAGCAGTACTTC. Protein product: CASRRTGLYEQYF.

The V and J genes are TRBV12-3 or TRBV12-4 and TRBJ2-3; D is perhaps TRBD2 (6 bases). Trimming took off 11 bases at V and 1 base at J, with 10 bases between the two ends. The CDR3 totals 12 residues. CDR3 amino acids: CAGGTGTDTQYF. CDR3 DNA: TGTGCCGGAGGGACTGGCACAGATACGCAGTATTTT.

The chain couples TRBV12-3 or TRBV12-4 to TRBJ2-7; no definite D call. CDR3 length: 15 amino acids. Trimming left V 4 bases short and J 2 bases short, with 15 bases between. The CDR3 DNA reads as TGTGCCAGCAGTTACGGGCAAGTCAGCACCTACGAGCAGTACTTC. It yields the protein CASSYGQVSTYEQYF.

The chain uses TRBV5-1 and TRBJ2-1; TRBD1 or TRBD2 may be the D gene (7 bases each). Trimming cost V 2 bases and J 9 bases, with 18 bases left between them. The CDR3 spans 15 residues. Germline CDR1 is SGHRS and CDR2 is YFSETQ. CDR3 protein: CASSLQPQGEGEQFF. In DNA form, the CDR3 reads TGCGCCAGCAGCTTACAGCCCCAGGGGGAGGGTGAGCAGTTCTTC.

The chain joins TRBV5-6 to TRBJ1-4; no clear D. Germline CDR1 and CDR2: SGHDT and YYEEEE. This CDR3 contains 13 residues. Trimming pared 0 bases from V and 7 bases from J, leaving 7 bases between. DNA for the CDR3: TGTGCCAGCAGCTTGGGAGGGTTTGAAAAACTGTTTTTT. This sequence encodes CASSLGGFEKLFF.

V is TRBV4-1 and J is TRBJ2-1, with 8 bases fitting TRBD2. Germline CDR1 MGHRA, CDR2 YSYEKL. The J segment lost 14 bases and the V segment lost 0 bases, leaving 12 bases of the junction unmatched. This CDR3 has 15 amino acids. CDR3 loop: CASSQDPGTRGAKFF. The CDR3 DNA is TGCGCCAGCAGCCAAGACCCGGGGACGCGGGGGGCGAAGTTCTTC.

This chain connects TRBV12-3 or TRBV12-4 to TRBJ2-1, with D uncertain. Trimming removed 3 bases at V and 10 bases at J, with 16 bases between. The CDR3 extends over 14 amino acids. As DNA, the CDR3 is TGTGCCAGCAGTTTCGGGCTCCTGCTCGGGGAGCAGTTCTTC. Its translation is CASSFGLLLGEQFF.

This chain uses TRBV20-1 with TRBJ1-2, with D unresolved. CDR1 and CDR2 from the germline V gene are DFQATT and SNEGSKA (reference sequence). CDR3 size: 11 residues. The V and J ends lost 3 bases and 9 bases respectively, with 11 bases between them. This CDR3 is CSAREMTSYTF. The CDR3 DNA reads as TGCAGTGCTAGGGAGATGACCAGCTACACCTTC.

The chain employs TRBV20-1 and TRBJ2-1, with TRBD2 as a possible D gene (6 bases). Germline loops: CDR1 DFQATT, CDR2 SNEGSKA (reference sequence). The CDR3 has 15 residues. Deletions cut 3 bases from V and 6 bases from J, with 18 bases between. This CDR3 is CSASRDPGRGNEQFF. DNA for the CDR3: TGCAGTGCTAGCCGGGACCCTGGGCGGGGCAATGAGCAGTTCTTC.

The rearrangement uses TRBV9 and TRBJ2-1, with 8 bases that match TRBD2. V gave up 3 bases and J gave up 5 bases; unmatched junction bases: 4. Germline CDR1 is SGDLS and CDR2 is YYNGEE. The length of the CDR3 is 14 residues. The CDR3: CASSGVAGHNEQFF. CDR3 DNA sequence: TGTGCCAGCAGCGGAGTAGCGGGGCACAATGAGCAGTTCTTC.

The CDR3 sequence is CSATRGGTYEQYF. In DNA form, the CDR3 reads TGCAGTGCAACGCGGGGGGGGACCTACGAGCAGTACTTC. This chain uses TRBV20-1 with TRBJ2-7; 9 nucleotides match TRBD2. From germline, CDR1 is DFQATT and CDR2 SNEGSKA (reference sequence). Trimming at V came to 6 bases and at J to 2 bases, leaving 5 bases not matched to a gene. The CDR3 has 13 amino acids.

The rearrangement joins TRBV20-1 to TRBJ2-1; 8 bases fit TRBD2. This CDR3 comprises 16 residues. V trimming: 2 bases; J trimming: 2 bases; junction bases outside the gene matches: 8. Germline CDR1 reads DFQATT; CDR2 reads SNEGSKA (reference sequence). The CDR3 DNA sequence: TGCAGTGCTAGAACCTCGGGACTAGGGACCTACAATGAGCAGTTCTTC. Translation gives CSARTSGLGTYNEQFF.

CDR3 protein: CSANAGRETQYF. As DNA, the CDR3 is TGCAGTGCCAATGCGGGGAGGGAGACCCAGTACTTC. This chain links TRBV20-1 with TRBJ2-5; tentatively, D is TRBD2 (6 bases). The CDR3 is 12 residues long. V was cut by 6 bases and J by 5 bases, with 13 bases left in between. CDR1 DFQATT and CDR2 SNEGSKA come from the germline V gene (reference sequence).

The V and J genes are TRBV20-1 and TRBJ2-3; a weak D match, TRBD2 (5 bases). CDR1 and CDR2 from the germline V gene are DFQATT and SNEGSKA (reference sequence). The CDR3 consists of 15 residues. Trimming shortened V by 1 base and J by 0 bases, and 11 bases separated the two germline ends. This CDR3 reads CSARGAVTSTDTQYF. CDR3 bases: TGCAGTGCTAGAGGAGCGGTAACCAGCACAGATACGCAGTATTTT.

The V and J genes are TRBV9 and TRBJ2-6, with D tentatively TRBD1 (6 bases). The CDR3 consists of 15 residues. The V gene's germline CDR1 is SGDLS and CDR2 YYNGEE. The V gene lost 4 bases and the J gene lost 1 base, with 9 bases spanning the gap. The DNA for the CDR3 is TGTGCCAGCAGCTCCACAGGGTCTGGGGCCAACGTCCTGACTTTC. Its translation is CASSSTGSGANVLTF.

In DNA form, the CDR3 reads TGTGCCAGCAGCGTGGGACTAGCCGCCTACGAGCAGTACTTC. It is translated as CASSVGLAAYEQYF. J is TRBJ2-7 and V is TRBV7-2, with 9 bases lining up with TRBD2. Germline V lookup: CDR1 SGHTA, CDR2 FQGNSA. The J segment lost 2 bases and the V segment lost 5 bases, leaving 4 bases of the junction unmatched. The CDR3 is 14 amino acids.

The V call is TRBV20-1, the J call TRBJ1-5; TRBD1 matches at 8 bases. The CDR3 loop spans 14 amino acids. Germline CDR1 DFQATT, CDR2 SNEGSKA (reference sequence). The V gene end was trimmed by 7 bases and the J gene end by 0 bases; junction bases not matched to a gene: 5. CDR3 region: CSVDTGGSNQPQHF. CDR3 sequence (DNA): TGCAGTGTTGACACAGGGGGTAGCAATCAGCCCCAGCATTTT.

The chain employs TRBV20-1 and TRBJ2-3; TRBD1 matches at 11 bases. Germline CDR1 is DFQATT and CDR2 is SNEGSKA (reference sequence). The CDR3 is 16 amino acids. Trimming at V came to 3 bases and at J to 4 bases, leaving 9 bases not matched to a gene. CDR3 bases: TGCAGTGCTAGGAGGACAGGGGGCTCGAGGGCAGATACGCAGTATTTT. As protein: CSARRTGGSRADTQYF.

The chain uses TRBV20-1 and TRBJ1-1, with D unresolved. The CDR3 has 14 residues. CDR1 is DFQATT, CDR2 SNEGSKA, per germline (reference sequence). Trimming took 0 bases from V and 1 from J, leaving 9 bases between them. The CDR3 region has the DNA TGCAGTGCTAGAGATATGGGGAGGAACACTGAAGCTTTCTTT. This codes for CSARDMGRNTEAFF.

The chain has TRBV2 and TRBJ1-1; D not resolved. Germline loops: CDR1 SNHLY, CDR2 FYNNEI. V dropped 2 bases and J dropped 0 bases, with 7 bases sitting between them. This CDR3 is 14 amino acids long. CDR3 region: CASSERAMNTEAFF. As DNA, the CDR3 is TGTGCCAGCAGTGAAAGGGCCATGAACACTGAAGCTTTCTTT. Based on the CDR3 plus reference TRBV2 and TRBJ1-1, the full variable domain is EPEVTQTPSHQVTQMGQEVILRCVPISNHLYFYWYRQILGQKVEFLVSFYNNEISEKSEIFDDQFSVERPDGSNFTLKIRSTKLEDSAMYFCASSERAMNTEAFFGQGTRLTVV.

V gene TRBV24-1 combines with J gene TRBJ2-1; D could derive from TRBD1 or TRBD2 (5 bases each). Trimming left V 7 bases short and J 6 bases short, with 18 bases between. This CDR3 has 15 residues. Germline loops: CDR1 KGHDR, CDR2 SFDVKD. The CDR3 sequence is CATRDKGLLSNEQFF. The CDR3 DNA reads TGTGCCACCAGGGACAAAGGACTCCTCAGCAATGAGCAGTTCTTC.

This clonotype has a single count. The gene calls are TRBV7-2 and TRBJ2-2, with D tentatively TRBD1 or TRBD2 (5 bases each). CDR1 SGHTA and CDR2 FQGNSA come from the germline V gene. The CDR3 has 17 amino acids. With 1 base removed from V and 4 bases from J, the gap between germline ends came to 16 bases. CDR3 coding DNA: TGTGCCAGCAGCTTAGGTGGGACGAGCTGGGCCACCGGGGAGCTGTTTTTT. It specifies CASSLGGTSWATGELFF. Full variable domain (remainder filled in from reference TRBV7-2 and TRBJ2-2): GAGVSQSPSNKVTEKGKDVELRCDPISGHTALYWYRQSLGQGLEFLIYFQGNSAPDKSGLPSDRFSAERTGGSVSTLTIQRTQQEDSAVYLCASSLGGTSWATGELFFGEGSRLTVL.

The CDR3 coding sequence is TGCAGCGTTGAAGTGCCGGGACAGGTGTTCGATGAGCAGTTCTTC. Protein sequence: CSVEVPGQVFDEQFF. This chain connects TRBV29-1 to TRBJ2-1; TRBD1 aligns across 8 bases. Germline CDR1 SQVTM, CDR2 ANQGSEA. The J segment lost 8 bases and the V segment lost 1 base, leaving 10 bases of the junction unmatched. The CDR3 runs to 15 residues.

The chain employs TRBV9 and TRBJ1-2; possibly TRBD1 for D (5 bases). V lost 0 bases to trimming and J lost 7 bases, with 16 bases between them. Germline V gene sequence: CDR1 SGDLS, CDR2 YYNGEE. The CDR3 is 15 amino acids. The CDR3 reads CASSVGPDSLGGYTF. Here the CDR3 DNA reads TGTGCCAGCAGCGTAGGGCCCGACAGCCTCGGTGGCTACACCTTC.

The chain uses TRBV20-1 and TRBJ1-2; D call uncertain. This CDR3 contains 11 residues. Per germline, CDR1 DFQATT and CDR2 SNEGSKA (reference sequence). V was pared by 3 bases and J by 8 bases, with 10 bases between. Here the CDR3 reads CSARWQAGYTF. CDR3 bases: TGCAGTGCTAGGTGGCAGGCCGGCTACACCTTC.

This chain links TRBV24-1 with TRBJ2-1; TRBD2 matches at 14 bases. After removal of 10 bases from V and 9 bases from J, the junction contained 4 bases not matched to a gene. The CDR3 length is 13 residues. The germline CDR1 and CDR2 sequences are KGHDR and SFDVKD. The chain's CDR3 is CATSGLAGVEQFF. In DNA form, the CDR3 reads TGTGCCACATCGGGACTAGCGGGGGTTGAGCAGTTCTTC.

This sequence joins TRBV12-3 or TRBV12-4 and TRBJ2-5; unclear D gene. The V and J ends lost 6 bases and 2 bases respectively, with 4 bases between them. This CDR3 is built from 11 residues. CDR3: CASRIQETQYF. The CDR3 DNA follows: TGTGCCAGCAGGATACAAGAGACCCAGTACTTC.

The chain recombines TRBV9 with TRBJ2-3; perhaps TRBD2 as D (6 bases). V lost 2 bases, J lost 2 bases, and 12 bases lay in between. The CDR3 extends over 15 amino acids. CDR1 is SGDLS, CDR2 YYNGEE, per germline. The CDR3 spells CASSVLGGTTDTQYF. The CDR3 DNA sequence: TGTGCCAGCAGCGTCCTGGGCGGGACCACAGATACGCAGTATTTT.

This clonotype showed up just once. V usage is TRBV9 and J usage is TRBJ2-2; a possible D gene is TRBD2 (5 bases). The CDR3 runs to 14 residues. V was shortened by 4 bases and J by 7 bases, with 14 bases between the two germline ends. Germline CDR1 reads SGDLS; CDR2 reads YYNGEE. The CDR3 loop is CASSRNAAGGELFF. The CDR3, as DNA: TGTGCCAGCAGCAGGAACGCCGCGGGCGGGGAGCTGTTTTTT.

The rearrangement links TRBV7-2 to TRBJ2-1; 7 bases are a match to TRBD2. The germline gives CDR1 SGHTA, CDR2 FQGNSA. The CDR3 runs to 16 residues. With V trimmed by 4 bases and J by 5 bases, 11 bases remained unmatched. CDR3 in amino acids: CASSSRGGGLNNEQFF. CDR3 nucleotides: TGTGCCAGCAGCTCCCGGGGCGGGGGTCTAAACAATGAGCAGTTCTTC.